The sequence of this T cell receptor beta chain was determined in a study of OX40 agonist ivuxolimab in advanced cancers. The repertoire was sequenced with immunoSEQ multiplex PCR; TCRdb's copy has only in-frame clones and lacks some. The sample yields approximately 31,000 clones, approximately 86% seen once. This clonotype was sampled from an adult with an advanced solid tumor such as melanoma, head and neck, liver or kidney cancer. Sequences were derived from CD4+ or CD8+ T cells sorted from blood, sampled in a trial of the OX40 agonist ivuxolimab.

CDR3 DNA sequence: TGTGCCAGCAGTTTATGGGGACAGGGGGGCACTGAAGCTTTCTTT. Its translation: CASSLWGQGGTEAFF. The chain recombines TRBV28 with TRBJ1-1; 11 bases map to TRBD1. With V trimmed by 0 bases and J by 4 bases, 1 base remained unmatched. Germline V CDR1 and CDR2: MDHEN, SYDVKM. The CDR3 length is 15 residues.